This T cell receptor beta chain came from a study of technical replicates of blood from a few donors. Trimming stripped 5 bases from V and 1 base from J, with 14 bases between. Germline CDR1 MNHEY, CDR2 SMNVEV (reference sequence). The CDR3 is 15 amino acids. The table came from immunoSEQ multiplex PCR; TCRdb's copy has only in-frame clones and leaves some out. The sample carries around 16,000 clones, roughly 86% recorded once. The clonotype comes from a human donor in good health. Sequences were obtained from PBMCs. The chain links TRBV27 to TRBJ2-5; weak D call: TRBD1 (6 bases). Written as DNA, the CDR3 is TGTGCCAGCAGTCCGGCGGACAGCCTCCAAGAGACCCAGTACTTC. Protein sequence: CASSPADSLQETQYF.